This T cell receptor (beta chain) was sequenced for a study of T-cell reconstitution after alpha-beta-depleted transplantation in children. Deletions cut 7 bases from V and 8 bases from J, with 21 bases between. This CDR3 is built from 15 residues. Using unique molecular identifiers, the investigators prepared the TCRbeta library. Using its own MiXCR run on the PCR reads, TCRdb lists one record per CDR3 protein. Among more than 200,000 distinct CDR3 sequences, roughly 24% were seen once, and the ten largest hold over 2.5%. V and J are TRBV12-3 or TRBV12-4 and TRBJ2-1; a weak D match, TRBD2 (7 bases). This material consisted of PBMCs, taken before TCRalphabeta/CD19-depleted stem cell transplant. This clonotype was obtained from a girl aged 2-15 years with Fanconi anemia, due to receive a stem cell transplant. The CDR3 nucleotides are TGTGCCAGCAACAATCCCGTGGGGGGGGCGTATGAGCAGTTCTTC. Protein: CASNNPVGGAYEQFF.